The clone carrying this TCR beta chain was seen a handful of times. In the original workflow: Reference gene primer amplification gave nucleated cell count estimates. Profiling relied on immunoSEQ multiplex PCR, and the TCRdb table lists in-frame clones only, not all of them. V, J and clone size derive from that table, while D and trimming were established from the DNA sequence. This sample carries 70,000 to 100,000 clones, approximately 78% of them seen once, and the ten largest clones take under 7.5%. This specimen comes from a study of blood T cell repertoires in COVID-19. Turning to the study itself: Sources were T cells, B-cell-depleted T cells, or PBMCs; the material itself was cDNA or gDNA.

Looked up from germline, CDR1 is MNHEY and CDR2 is SVGAGI. This CDR3 is 11 amino acids long. Trimming pared 9 bases from V and 2 bases from J, leaving 8 bases between. The chain uses TRBV6-5 and TRBJ2-7; D ambiguous. The sequence derives from a man over 45 with active or convalescent COVID-19. Sequencing was performed on peripheral blood. In DNA form, the CDR3 reads TGTGCCAGTACTGCCACCTACGAGCAGTACTTC. As protein: CASTATYEQYF.